Sequencing of this TCR beta chain was carried out in a study of blood T cell repertoires in COVID-19. Study-wide context: Whether acute or convalescent, the COVID-19 samples came from the United States, Italy and Spain. In each case, the material was cDNA or gDNA derived from T cells, B-cell-depleted T cells, or PBMCs.

In the authors' workflow: Estimates of nucleated cell counts were drawn from the amplification of reference gene primers. Libraries were prepared by immunoSEQ multiplex PCR; TCRdb keeps only in-frame clonotypes and omits some of them. Clone size and the V and J calls come from that table; the DNA yielded D and trimming. The sample has 150,000 to 200,000 clones; roughly 84% are singletons. Among Cohort 3 donors, those recovered had two negative PCRs, clearance, or symptom resolution. V was clipped by 4 bases and J by 1 base, with 6 bases between them. The CDR3 extends over 13 amino acids. Germline lookup yields CDR1 LGHDT and CDR2 YNNKEL (reference sequence).

V usage is TRBV3-1 (or the pseudogene TRBV3-2) and J usage is TRBJ2-3; D uncertain. What was sequenced was PBMCs or T cells enriched from blood (not recorded which). The clonotype originates from a woman aged 55-70 years who had recovered from COVID-19. The CDR3 protein is CASSRQGTDTQYF. CDR3 bases: TGTGCCAGCAGCCGACAAGGCACAGATACGCAGTATTTT.